The 7 T cell receptor beta chains given below trace back to one sample, sequenced in a study of cytomegalovirus exposure and HLA in healthy donors. Use of 60 Vbeta and 13 Jbeta primers characterized the PCR. Here immunoSEQ multiplex PCR was the method, and the copy in TCRdb shows in-frame clones only, minus some. This sample's table has around 76,000 clones. Sequencing was performed on PBMCs. The receptors were gathered from a man between 35 and 55 years old in good health and CMV-seronegative.

V and J are TRBV28 and TRBJ2-7; perhaps TRBD1 as D (6 bases). The germline gives CDR1 MDHEN, CDR2 SYDVKM. The germline V and J ends were trimmed by 1 base and 6 bases, with 10 bases remaining between them. The CDR3 length is 13 residues. Here the CDR3 DNA reads TGTGCCAGCAGTTTATCGGGACACATCGAGCAGTACTTC. It specifies CASSLSGHIEQYF.

The V and J genes are TRBV5-1 and TRBJ2-3, with 9 bases fitting TRBD2. The V and J ends lost 4 bases and 2 bases, in that order; junction bases with no gene match: 5. The germline V gene encodes CDR1 SGHRS and CDR2 YFSETQ. This CDR3 spans 15 amino acids. Here the CDR3 DNA reads TGCGCCAGCAGCCCCGAGCGGGGGGACACAGATACGCAGTATTTT. It specifies CASSPERGDTDTQYF. Based on the CDR3 plus reference TRBV5-1 and TRBJ2-3, the full variable domain is KAGVTQTPRYLIKTRGQQVTLSCSPISGHRSVSWYQQTPGQGLQFLFEYFSETQRNKGNFPGRFSGRQFSNSRSEMNVSTLELGDSALYLCASSPERGDTDTQYFGPGTRLTVL.

V gene TRBV7-9 combines with J gene TRBJ1-5; perhaps TRBD1 as D (6 bases). This CDR3 is built from 14 residues. Germline CDR1 and CDR2: SEHNR and FQNEAQ (reference sequence). The V end lost 2 bases, the J end lost 5 bases, and 10 bases lay between the germline ends. DNA for the CDR3: TGTGCCAGCAGCTTATCAGGGGATGATCAGCCCCAGCATTTT. It is translated as CASSLSGDDQPQHF. The complete variable domain, with remaining parts taken from reference TRBV7-9 and TRBJ1-5, reads DTGVSQNPRHKITKRGQNVTFRCDPISEHNRLYWYRQTLGQGPEFLTYFQNEAQLEKSRLLSDRFSAERPKGSFSTLEIQRTEQGDSAMYLCASSLSGDDQPQHFGDGTRLSIL.

V gene TRBV6-1 combines with J gene TRBJ1-1, with 7 bases fitting TRBD1. Germline-derived CDR1 and CDR2 are MNHNS and SASEGT. V was clipped by 2 bases and J by 2 bases; unmatched bases: 8. This CDR3 is 16 amino acids long. CDR3 region: CASSEKKGGGNTEAFF. As DNA, the CDR3 is TGTGCCAGCAGTGAAAAAAAAGGGGGCGGAAACACTGAAGCTTTCTTT.

The chain recombines TRBV6-6 with TRBJ2-3; the D gene is possibly TRBD2 (7 bases). V was shortened by 0 bases and J by 4 bases, with 11 bases between the two germline ends. Germline V gene sequence: CDR1 MNHNY, CDR2 SVGAGI (reference sequence). The CDR3 is made up of 15 amino acids. The DNA of the CDR3 is TGTGCCAGCAGTTACTCTCCGGGGGGCCCAGATACGCAGTATTTT. Translation gives CASSYSPGGPDTQYF.

Comment on this clone: The identical CDR3 is also encoded by other nucleotide sequences in the sample. The chain is built from TRBV9 and TRBJ2-3; 8 bases line up with TRBD2. Germline assignment: CDR1 SGDLS and CDR2 YYNGEE. This CDR3 has 15 amino acids. The junction had 4 bases not matched to a gene; V was cut back by 0 bases and J by 4 bases. The CDR3 sequence is CASSVEGLGADTQYF. The CDR3, as DNA: TGTGCCAGCAGCGTAGAGGGACTAGGGGCAGATACGCAGTATTTT.

The J gene is TRBJ2-5, the V gene TRBV7-2; 9 bases map to TRBD1. The CDR3 sequence is 16 residues long. Germline loops: CDR1 SGHTA, CDR2 FQGNSA. V shed 5 bases and J 5 bases; nucleotides not matched to a gene: 12. The CDR3 region is CASSLGDRVGSETQYF. The CDR3 DNA follows: TGTGCCAGCAGCCTTGGGGACAGGGTAGGTTCGGAGACCCAGTACTTC.